This TCR beta chain emerged from a study of blood T cells in healthy people across ages. A J-beta primer mix and a sample-barcoded 5' primer were used in a second PCR of about 7 to 12 cycles. Researchers report that a template-switch adaptor with 12 random nucleotides tagged each cDNA molecule. MiXCR was run by TCRdb on the 5' RACE reads, yielding one entry per CDR3 protein. The data hold over 1.5 million distinct CDR3 sequences, with approximately 50% observed a single time. A minimum of 7 million PBMCs was isolated per sample. Study-wide findings and caveats: Per million T cells, TCR beta diversity dropped roughly linearly as age increased. When set beside aged donors, long-lived donors presented more naive CD4+ cells and higher diversity.

The V gene's germline CDR1 is DFQATT and CDR2 SNEGSKA (reference sequence). The V and J ends lost 6 bases and 2 bases, in that order; junction bases with no gene match: 10. CDR3 size: 14 residues. A word on this clonotype: Its cognate antigen is unknown.

The source material was blood. This TCR was sampled from a woman aged 40-49 years in good health. This chain uses TRBV20-1 with TRBJ2-7; TRBD1 matches 7 bases. CDR3 protein: CSAPGQLTPYEQYF. In nucleotides, the CDR3 is TGCAGTGCCCCGGGACAGCTTACGCCCTACGAGCAGTACTTC.